Shown below are 9 T cell receptor beta chains from a single sample sequenced in a study of tumor-infiltrating lymphocytes in localized non-small cell lung cancer. Assay used: immunoSEQ multiplex PCR; TCRdb lists only in-frame clones, some missing. The data show some 6,800 clones, roughly 60% seen once. Sequencing was carried out using uninvolved lung tissue not adjacent to the tumor. The receptors were gathered from a human donor with non-small cell lung cancer.

This chain uses TRBV5-3 with TRBJ1-5; D not certain. TRBV5-3 is treated as an ORF (open reading frame) with a function not yet certain. Trimming shortened V by 4 bases and J by 3 bases, and 11 bases separated the two germline ends. The CDR3 totals 14 residues. CDR3: CARSREQINQPQHF. CDR3 sequence (DNA): TGTGCCAGAAGCCGCGAACAAATCAATCAGCCCCAGCATTTT.

V and J are TRBV2 and TRBJ2-7; no firm D call. Germline loops: CDR1 SNHLY, CDR2 FYNNEI. The germline V and J ends were trimmed by 4 bases and 1 base, with 11 bases remaining between them. This CDR3 has 14 amino acids. In nucleotides, the CDR3 is TGTGCCAGCAGTGTGGTGGGGTGGTCCTACGAGCAGTACTTC. Translating gives CASSVVGWSYEQYF.

The chain employs TRBV9 and TRBJ1-2; 9 nucleotides match TRBD1. The trim removed 5 bases at V and 2 bases at J, leaving 1 base unmatched. There are 13 residues in the CDR3. Germline CDR1 reads SGDLS; CDR2 reads YYNGEE. CDR3 coding DNA: TGTGCCAGCAGTGGACAGGGGAACTATGGCTACACCTTC. Translation gives CASSGQGNYGYTF.

The CDR3 coding sequence is TGCGCCAGCAGTGACCAAGGACAGGGGAGAGGTGAGCAGTTCTTC. It yields the protein CASSDQGQGRGEQFF. The chain uses TRBV10-1 and TRBJ2-1, with TRBD1 matching over 9 bases. Germline V lookup: CDR1 WNHNN, CDR2 SYGVQD (reference sequence). This CDR3 is 15 amino acids long. V lost 3 bases and J lost 9; bases outside the gene matches: 9.

V and J are TRBV6-1 and TRBJ2-3; perhaps TRBD1 as D (5 bases). The CDR3 is 13 residues long. Germline values: CDR1 MNHNS, CDR2 SASEGT. V dropped 0 bases and J dropped 5 bases, with 6 bases sitting between them. In DNA form, the CDR3 reads TGTGCCAGCAGTGAAGCAAGGGGAGATACGCAGTATTTT. The encoded protein is CASSEARGDTQYF.

The V gene is TRBV18, the J gene TRBJ1-2; D not resolved. The V and J ends lost 2 bases and 6 bases respectively, with 16 bases between them. The CDR3 loop spans 15 amino acids. CDR1 is KGHSH and CDR2 is LQKENI in the germline V gene. The CDR3 sequence: CASSPEGISSDGYTF. In DNA, the CDR3 is TGTGCCAGCTCACCAGAGGGAATCTCGTCGGATGGCTACACCTTC.

The chain carries TRBV28 and TRBJ2-5; maybe TRBD2 (5 bases). Trimming cost V 6 bases and J 1 base, with 21 bases left between them. CDR1 and CDR2 from the germline V gene are MDHEN and SYDVKM. This CDR3 has 17 residues. CDR3 loop: CASRTTAGGQPQETQYF. CDR3 nucleotides: TGTGCCAGCAGGACAACGGCGGGCGGGCAGCCCCAAGAGACCCAGTACTTC. The full variable domain, completed using reference TRBV28 and TRBJ2-5, is DVKVTQSSRYLVKRTGEKVFLECVQDMDHENMFWYRQDPGLGLRLIYFSYDVKMKEKGDIPEGYSVSREKKERFSLILESASTNQTSMYLCASRTTAGGQPQETQYFGPGTRLLVL.

The genes are TRBV14 and TRBJ1-1; possibly TRBD1 for D (5 bases). There are 15 residues in the CDR3. Trimming stripped 4 bases from V and 3 bases from J, with 15 bases between. The germline gives CDR1 SGHDN, CDR2 FVKESK. The CDR3 sequence: CASSLLEGMDTEAFF. CDR3 coding DNA: TGTGCCAGCAGCCTTCTGGAGGGGATGGACACTGAAGCTTTCTTT.

The genes are TRBV19 and TRBJ1-6, with TRBD1 identical over 7 bases. V trimming: 1 base; J trimming: 10 bases; junction bases outside the gene matches: 7. Per germline, CDR1 LNHDA and CDR2 SQIVND (reference sequence). The CDR3 consists of 15 residues. The CDR3 here is CASSIGPGGFSPLHF. CDR3 nucleotide sequence: TGTGCCAGTAGTATAGGTCCAGGGGGTTTCTCACCCCTCCACTTT.